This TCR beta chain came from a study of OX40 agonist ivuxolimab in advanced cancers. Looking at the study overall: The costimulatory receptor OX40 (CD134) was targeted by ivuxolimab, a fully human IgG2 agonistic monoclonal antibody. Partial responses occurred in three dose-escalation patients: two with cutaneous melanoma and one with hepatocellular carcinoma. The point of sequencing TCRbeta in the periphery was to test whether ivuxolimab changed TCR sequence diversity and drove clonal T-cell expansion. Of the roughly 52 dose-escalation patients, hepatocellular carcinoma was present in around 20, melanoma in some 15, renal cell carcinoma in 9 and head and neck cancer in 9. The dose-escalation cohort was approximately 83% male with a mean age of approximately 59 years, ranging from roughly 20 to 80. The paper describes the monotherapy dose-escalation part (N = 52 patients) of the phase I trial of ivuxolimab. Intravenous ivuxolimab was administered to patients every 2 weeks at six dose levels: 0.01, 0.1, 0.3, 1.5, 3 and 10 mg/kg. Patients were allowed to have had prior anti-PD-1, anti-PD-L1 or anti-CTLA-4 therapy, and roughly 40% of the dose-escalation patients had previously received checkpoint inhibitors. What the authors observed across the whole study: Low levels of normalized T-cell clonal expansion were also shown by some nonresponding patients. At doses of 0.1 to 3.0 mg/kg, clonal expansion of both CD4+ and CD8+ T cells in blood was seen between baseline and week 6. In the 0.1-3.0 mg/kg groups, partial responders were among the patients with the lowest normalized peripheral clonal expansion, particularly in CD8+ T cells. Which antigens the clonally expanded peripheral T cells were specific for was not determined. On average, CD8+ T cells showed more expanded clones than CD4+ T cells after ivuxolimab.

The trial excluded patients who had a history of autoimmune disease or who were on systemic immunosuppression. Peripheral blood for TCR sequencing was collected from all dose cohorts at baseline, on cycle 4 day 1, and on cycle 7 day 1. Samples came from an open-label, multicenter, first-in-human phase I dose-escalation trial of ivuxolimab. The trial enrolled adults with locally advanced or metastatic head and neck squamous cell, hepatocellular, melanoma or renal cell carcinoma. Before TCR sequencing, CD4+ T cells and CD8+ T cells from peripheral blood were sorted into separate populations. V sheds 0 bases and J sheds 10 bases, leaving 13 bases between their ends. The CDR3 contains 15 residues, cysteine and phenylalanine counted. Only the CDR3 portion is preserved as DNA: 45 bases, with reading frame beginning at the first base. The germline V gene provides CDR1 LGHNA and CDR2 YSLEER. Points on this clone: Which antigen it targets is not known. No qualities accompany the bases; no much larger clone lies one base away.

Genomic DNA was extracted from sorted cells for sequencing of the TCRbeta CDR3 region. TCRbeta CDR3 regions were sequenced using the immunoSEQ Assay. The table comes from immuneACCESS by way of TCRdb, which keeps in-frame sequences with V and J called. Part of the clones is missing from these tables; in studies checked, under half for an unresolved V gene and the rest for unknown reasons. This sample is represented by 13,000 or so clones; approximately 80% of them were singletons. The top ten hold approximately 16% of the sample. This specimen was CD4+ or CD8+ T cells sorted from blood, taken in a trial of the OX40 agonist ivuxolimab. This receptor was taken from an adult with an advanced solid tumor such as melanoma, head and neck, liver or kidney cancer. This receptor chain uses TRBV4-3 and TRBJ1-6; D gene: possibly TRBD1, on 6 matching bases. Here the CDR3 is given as CASSQDLPGDSPLHF. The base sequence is TGCGCCAGCAGCCAAGATCTCCCAGGGGACTCACCCCTCCACTTT.